One sample yielded the 6 T cell receptor beta chains listed below, sequenced in a study of regulatory T cells in long-lasting Graves disease. TCR beta libraries were built with iRepertoire HTBI primers and Arm-PCR of CDR3 regions. MiXCR, applied by TCRdb to the multiplex PCR reads, yields one record per CDR3 protein. The sample has 400,000 to 500,000 distinct CDR3 sequences, over 15% seen once. Time point here: newly diagnosed GD, antithyroid drugs for less than 3 months. Isolated PBMC RNA provided the starting material for the TCR library. These data also formed part of another study, on T cells in Graves' hyperthyroidism and ophthalmopathy.

Source: peripheral blood mononuclear cells (PBMCs), taken at new diagnosis, from a patient treated with antithyroid drugs. These receptors originate from a woman in her 30s with Graves disease.

V usage is TRBV6-1 and J usage is TRBJ1-2; D is perhaps TRBD1 (5 bases). V was cut by 8 bases and J by 8 bases, with 18 bases left in between. Per the germline V gene, CDR1 is MNHNS and CDR2 is SASEGT. CDR3 length: 13 residues. Here the CDR3 DNA reads TGTGCCAGCGCACGCCGGGACGGAGGGGGCTACACCTTC. This translates into CASARRDGGGYTF.

This clonotype was observed many times. The rearrangement joins TRBV28 to TRBJ2-1; 7 bases line up with TRBD2. Germline CDR1 and CDR2: MDHEN and SYDVKM. The CDR3 contains 15 residues. V was pared by 0 bases and J by 3 bases, with 2 bases of the junction left unmatched. As DNA, the CDR3 is TGTGCCAGCAGTTTATGGACGGGAGGCTACAATGAGCAGTTCTTC. Its protein product is CASSLWTGGYNEQFF.

This clonotype was found many times. This rearrangement joins TRBV7-2 to TRBJ1-1; D ambiguous. The germline V and J ends were trimmed by 1 base and 2 bases, with 8 bases remaining between them. The V gene's germline CDR1 is SGHTA and CDR2 FQGNSA. The CDR3 covers 14 residues. The CDR3 sequence: CASSLVSDNTEAFF. CDR3 sequence (DNA): TGTGCCAGCAGCTTAGTCTCAGATAACACTGAAGCTTTCTTT. Complete variable domain (other parts from reference TRBV7-2 and TRBJ1-1): GAGVSQSPSNKVTEKGKDVELRCDPISGHTALYWYRQSLGQGLEFLIYFQGNSAPDKSGLPSDRFSAERTGGSVSTLTIQRTQQEDSAVYLCASSLVSDNTEAFFGQGTRLTVV.

The J gene is TRBJ2-2, the V gene TRBV28; 8 bases align to TRBD2. In germline, CDR1 is MDHEN, CDR2 SYDVKM. This CDR3 is built from 16 residues. V trimming: 3 bases; J trimming: 1 base; junction bases outside the gene matches: 4. The DNA for the CDR3 is TGTGCCAGCAGTTTCATAGCGGGGTTGAACACCGGGGAGCTGTTTTTT. It yields the protein CASSFIAGLNTGELFF.

The sample holds many counts of this clonotype. One junction end does not reproduce the germline sequence, and a read error may be involved. V and J are TRBV7-2 and TRBJ1-2; D perhaps matches TRBD1 (6 bases). This CDR3 has 17 residues. The germline gives CDR1 SGHTA, CDR2 FQGNSA. CDR3 in amino acids: CASSLADRPDWDYGYTF. CDR3 sequence (DNA): TGTGCCAGCAGTTTAGCTGACAGGCCGGATTGGGACTATGGCTACACCTTC.

This clonotype has only a few counts. The chain uses TRBV27 and TRBJ2-7; D might be TRBD2 (5 bases). This CDR3 region has 11 residues. V dropped 6 bases and J dropped 7 bases, with 10 bases sitting between them. Germline V lookup: CDR1 MNHEY, CDR2 SMNVEV (reference sequence). The CDR3: CASSSPGEQYF. The CDR3 DNA follows: TGTGCCAGCAGCTCCCCGGGGGAGCAGTACTTC.